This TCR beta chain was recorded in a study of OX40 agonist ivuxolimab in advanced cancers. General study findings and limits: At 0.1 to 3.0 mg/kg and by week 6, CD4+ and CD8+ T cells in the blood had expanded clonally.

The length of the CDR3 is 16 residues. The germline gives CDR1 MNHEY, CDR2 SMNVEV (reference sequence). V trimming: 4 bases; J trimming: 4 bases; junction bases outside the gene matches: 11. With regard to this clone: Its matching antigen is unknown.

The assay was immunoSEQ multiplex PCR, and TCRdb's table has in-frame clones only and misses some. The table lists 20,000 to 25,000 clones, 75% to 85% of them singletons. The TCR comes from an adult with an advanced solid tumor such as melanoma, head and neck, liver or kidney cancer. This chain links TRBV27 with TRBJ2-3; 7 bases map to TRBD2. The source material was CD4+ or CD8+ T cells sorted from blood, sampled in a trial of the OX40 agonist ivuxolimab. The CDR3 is CASSSRPGGTADTQYF. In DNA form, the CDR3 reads TGTGCCAGCAGTTCCCGACCCGGGGGGACCGCAGATACGCAGTATTTT.